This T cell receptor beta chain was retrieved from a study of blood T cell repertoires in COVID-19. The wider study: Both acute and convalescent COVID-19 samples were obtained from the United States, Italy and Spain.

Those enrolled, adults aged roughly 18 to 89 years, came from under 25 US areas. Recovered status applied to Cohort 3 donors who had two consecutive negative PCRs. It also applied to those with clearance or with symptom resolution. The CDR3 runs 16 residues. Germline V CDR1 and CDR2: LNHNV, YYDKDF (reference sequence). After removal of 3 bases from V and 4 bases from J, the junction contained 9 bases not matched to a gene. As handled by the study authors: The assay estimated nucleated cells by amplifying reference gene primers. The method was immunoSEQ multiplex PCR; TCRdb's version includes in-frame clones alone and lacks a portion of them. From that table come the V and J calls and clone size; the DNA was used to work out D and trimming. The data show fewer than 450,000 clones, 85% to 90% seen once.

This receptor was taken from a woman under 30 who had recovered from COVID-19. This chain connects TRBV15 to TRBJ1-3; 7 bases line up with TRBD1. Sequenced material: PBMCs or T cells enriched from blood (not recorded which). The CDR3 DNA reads TGTGCCACCAGCAGGACTAACCCGGGACAGGGAAACACCATATATTTT. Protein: CATSRTNPGQGNTIYF.